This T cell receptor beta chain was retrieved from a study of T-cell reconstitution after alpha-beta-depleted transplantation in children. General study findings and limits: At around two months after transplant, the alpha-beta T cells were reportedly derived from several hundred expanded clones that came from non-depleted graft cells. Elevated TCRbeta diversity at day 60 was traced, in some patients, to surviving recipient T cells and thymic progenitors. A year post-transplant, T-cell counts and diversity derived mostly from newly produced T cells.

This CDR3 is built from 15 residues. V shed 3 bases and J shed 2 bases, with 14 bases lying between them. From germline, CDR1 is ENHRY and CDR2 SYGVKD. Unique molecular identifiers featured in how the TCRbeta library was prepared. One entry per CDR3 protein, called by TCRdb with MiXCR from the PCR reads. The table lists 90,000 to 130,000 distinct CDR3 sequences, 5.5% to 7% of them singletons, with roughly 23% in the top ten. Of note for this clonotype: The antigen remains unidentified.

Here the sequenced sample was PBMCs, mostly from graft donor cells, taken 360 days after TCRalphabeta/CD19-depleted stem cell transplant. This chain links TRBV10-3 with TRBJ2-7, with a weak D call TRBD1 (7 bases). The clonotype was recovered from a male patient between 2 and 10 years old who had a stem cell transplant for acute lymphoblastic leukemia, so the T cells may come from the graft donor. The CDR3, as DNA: TGTGCCATCAGTGATAGGGCAGGGGGGACCTACGAGCAGTACTTC. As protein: CAISDRAGGTYEQYF.